Here is one T cell receptor beta chain with its context. Original methodology: Amplification of reference gene primers was used by the study to estimate nucleated cell counts. TCRdb's table, derived via immunoSEQ multiplex PCR, lists solely in-frame clones and lacks some. The V and J calls and clone size were taken over from that table, and D and trimming were inferred from the DNA. This table holds some 310,000 clones, around 86% found once. Losses at the gene ends were 4 bases for V and 0 bases for J; bases not matched to a gene: 12. This CDR3 contains 17 residues. CDR1 is SGHNT, CDR2 YYREEE, per germline (reference sequence). This sample was taken from a study of blood T cell repertoires in COVID-19. Overall study context: Nucleic acid was either cDNA or gDNA, and it came from T cells, B-cell-depleted T cells, or PBMCs.

Material for sequencing was peripheral blood. The chain employs TRBV5-4 and TRBJ1-2, with TRBD1 matching 7 bases. This TCR was sampled from a man over 45 with active or convalescent COVID-19. The CDR3 sequence: CASSPVEGTASNYGYTF. As DNA, the CDR3 is TGTGCCAGCAGCCCGGTGGAAGGGACAGCCTCTAACTATGGCTACACCTTC.